This TCR beta chain was retrieved from a study of CD8 T cells in ankylosing spondylitis (TCRdb year 2017). Describing the broader study: To find TCR variants linked to disease, the study profiled T cell receptor beta repertoires in ankylosing spondylitis patients and healthy donors. The whole study cohort included some 100 healthy donors and under 30 ankylosing spondylitis patients. Samples of peripheral blood were taken, and for ankylosing spondylitis patients, synovial fluid was collected as well.

The CDR3 goes from the cysteine to the phenylalanine over 12 residues. Only the CDR3 part of the read is kept: 36 bases, read in frame from the first base. Reading the germline V gene gives CDR1 WSHSY and CDR2 SAAADI. V loses 7 bases, J loses 5 bases, and the germline ends lie 9 bases apart. Overall results and qualifications from the work: A CD8+ phenotype was shown by the disease-linked clones, which were found at relatively low frequencies in peripheral blood. Blood from ankylosing spondylitis patients appeared to be characterized by a TCR beta motif made up of fewer than ten highly homologous amino acid variants. Some TCR beta motif variants had previously been reported in synovial fluid and blood of reactive arthritis patients, which suggested common disease-initiation mechanisms. According to the report, matched synovial fluid samples from ankylosing spondylitis patients were significantly enriched for the disease-linked clones.

This clonotype was observed a few times. Its antigen has not been determined. Nothing much larger sits one base from this clone, and base qualities are not available. Sequencing was performed on an Illumina HiSeq 2500. Quantitative 5'-RACE with molecular barcodes was the method used to prepare the TCR beta libraries. The original methods were these. To identify disease-linked TCR variants, a new computational method was used, one built on a probabilistic model of VDJ rearrangement. In-frame beta chains were kept once TCRdb had trimmed the public reads at Q25 with fastp and called clones with MiXCR. One record per CDR3 amino acid sequence lists the most common genes and DNA. These V and J calls derive from TCRdb rather than the authors' analysis. The sample table records about 840,000 distinct CDR3 sequences; 12% of these occur just once. The ten largest account for 0.45% to 0.6% of the sample.

The sequencing sample was made of blood, either unsorted or a sorted T cell fraction (not recorded which). The TCR was taken from a male donor with ankylosing spondylitis. The V gene is TRBV10-2 and the J gene is TRBJ1-3; too little of a D gene remains to name it. The CDR3 corresponds to CASKTERNTIYF. The DNA sequence is as follows: TGCGCCAGCAAAACGGAGAGAAACACCATATATTTT.